This T cell receptor (beta chain) was identified during a study of T cells after yellow fever vaccination. About the research overall: SMART-Seq v4 Ultra Low Input handled preparation of low-cell-number fractions.

UMIs were added to TCR cDNA along with a universal primer site when it was made by 5'RACE template switching. TCRdb recomputed calls from the 5' RACE reads with MiXCR, one row per CDR3 protein. The table has roughly 520,000 distinct CDR3 sequences, roughly a fifth seen once. Study findings and constraints: Though weaker, the secondary response peaked faster, on day 5 versus 15. Once the booster was given, most primary-vaccination clones reappeared, at 95% to 98% for CD4 and over 75% for CD8.

The V gene's germline CDR1 is SEHNR and CDR2 FQNEAQ (reference sequence). The V end was cut by 1 base, the J end by 4 bases, with 9 bases between. CDR3 length: 14 residues. As regards this clonotype: The antigen is undetermined.

The V gene is TRBV7-9, the J gene TRBJ2-3; D is uncertain. This material consisted of PBMCs, taken less than 25 days after the first yellow fever vaccination. The TCR was taken from a young man who received the YFV17D yellow fever vaccine. As DNA, the CDR3 is TGTGCCAGCAGCTTAGATCAGTTGGCAGATACGCAGTATTTT. Residues: CASSLDQLADTQYF.